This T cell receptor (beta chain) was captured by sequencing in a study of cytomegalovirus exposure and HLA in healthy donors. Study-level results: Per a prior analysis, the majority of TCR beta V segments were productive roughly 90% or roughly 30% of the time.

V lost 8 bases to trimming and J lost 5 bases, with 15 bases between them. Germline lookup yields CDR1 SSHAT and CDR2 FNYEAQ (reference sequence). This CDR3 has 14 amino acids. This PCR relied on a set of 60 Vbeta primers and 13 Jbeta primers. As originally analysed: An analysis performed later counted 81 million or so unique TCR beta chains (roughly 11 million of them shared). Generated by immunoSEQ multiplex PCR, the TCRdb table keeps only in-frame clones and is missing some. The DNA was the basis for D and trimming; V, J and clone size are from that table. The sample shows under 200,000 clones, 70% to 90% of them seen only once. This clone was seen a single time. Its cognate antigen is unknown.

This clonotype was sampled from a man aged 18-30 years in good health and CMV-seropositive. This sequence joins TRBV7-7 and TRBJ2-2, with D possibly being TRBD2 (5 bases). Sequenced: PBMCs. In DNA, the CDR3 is TGTGCCAGCGGATCTAGCTCGGGTACCGGGGAGCTGTTTTTT. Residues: CASGSSSGTGELFF.